Below, 30 T cell receptor beta chains from the same sample are listed, as sequenced in a study of cytomegalovirus exposure and HLA in healthy donors. The PCR made use of 60 Vbeta and 13 Jbeta primers. Some clones are missing from TCRdb's copy, which holds only in-frame ones; the method was immunoSEQ multiplex PCR. This sample has around 200,000 clones, with around 88% found just once. The specimen was PBMCs. The receptor source for this set is a woman aged 18-29 years in good health and CMV-seronegative.

This sequence joins TRBV5-1 and TRBJ1-2, with D uncertain. V dropped 4 bases and J dropped 1 base, with 8 bases sitting between them. This CDR3 has 13 residues. Germline V gene sequence: CDR1 SGHRS, CDR2 YFSETQ. CDR3 nucleotide sequence: TGCGCCAGCAGCCGGTCTATTAACTATGGCTACACCTTC. The encoded protein is CASSRSINYGYTF.

The chain couples TRBV7-2 to TRBJ1-5, with TRBD1 identical over 11 bases. The CDR3 covers 16 residues. Germline V lookup: CDR1 SGHTA, CDR2 FQGNSA. The J segment lost 3 bases and the V segment lost 5 bases, leaving 6 bases of the junction unmatched. CDR3 in amino acids: CASSRRDRGDNQPQHF. In DNA form, the CDR3 reads TGTGCCAGCAGCCGAAGGGACAGGGGGGACAATCAGCCCCAGCATTTT.

In this sample, this clone turned up once. V and J are TRBV5-5 and TRBJ2-7; no reliable D call. Trimming left V 3 bases short and J 1 base short, with 11 bases between. CDR1 is SGHKS, CDR2 YYEKEE, per germline (reference sequence). The CDR3 is 14 amino acids. This CDR3 is CASSYFRRSYEQYF. The CDR3 bases are TGTGCCAGCAGCTACTTTCGCCGGTCCTACGAGCAGTACTTC.

Written as DNA, the CDR3 is TGTGCCACCAACAGGGACAAGGGAAACACCATATATTTT. It codes for CATNRDKGNTIYF. This chain uses TRBV2 with TRBJ1-3, with D tentatively TRBD1 (6 bases). This CDR3 comprises 13 residues. The V end lost 10 bases, the J end lost 4 bases, and 14 bases lay between the germline ends. Germline CDR1 is SNHLY and CDR2 is FYNNEI.

This clone has more than one count but fewer than ten. The chain employs TRBV20-1 and TRBJ2-1; the D gene is possibly TRBD2 (5 bases). The CDR3 is made up of 11 amino acids. The V gene lost 2 bases and the J gene lost 10 bases, with 9 bases spanning the gap. Germline V gives CDR1 DFQATT, CDR2 SNEGSKA (reference sequence). The CDR3 nucleotides read TGCAGTGCTAGATATAGCGAGGAGCAGTTCTTC. Translating it yields CSARYSEEQFF.

V and J are TRBV2 and TRBJ1-1; maybe TRBD1 (5 bases). CDR3 size: 13 residues. Between the trimmed V and J ends, which lost 6 bases and 0 bases, there was a span of 8 bases. Germline V gene lookup returns CDR1 SNHLY and CDR2 FYNNEI. The DNA of the CDR3 is TGTGCCAGCAGACGGGACTTGAACACTGAAGCTTTCTTT. Translation gives CASRRDLNTEAFF. The variable domain in full, completed from reference TRBV2 and TRBJ1-1, reads EPEVTQTPSHQVTQMGQEVILRCVPISNHLYFYWYRQILGQKVEFLVSFYNNEISEKSEIFDDQFSVERPDGSNFTLKIRSTKLEDSAMYFCASRRDLNTEAFFGQGTRLTVV.

Only one count was recorded for this clone. The CDR3 coding sequence is TGCGCCAGCAGCCCCAATCCCCGCACAGATACGCAGTATTTT. It encodes CASSPNPRTDTQYF. The rearrangement joins TRBV4-1 to TRBJ2-3; D unresolved. Germline-derived CDR1 and CDR2 are MGHRA and YSYEKL. There are 14 residues in the CDR3. The V and J ends lost 4 bases and 1 base respectively, with 9 bases between them.

The rearrangement uses TRBV5-1 and TRBJ1-1; the D gene is possibly TRBD1 (5 bases). Trimming removed 9 bases from V and 4 bases from J, with 22 bases in between. In germline, CDR1 is SGHRS, CDR2 YFSETQ. CDR3 size: 15 residues. CDR3 nucleotides: TGCGCCACCGCGGCTGGGGCGGCAACGGGCACTGAAGCTTTCTTT. Amino acid sequence: CATAAGAATGTEAFF.

The chain carries TRBV4-1 and TRBJ1-2; no definite D call. Trimming left V 1 base short and J 11 bases short, with 20 bases between. Germline lookup yields CDR1 MGHRA and CDR2 YSYEKL. The CDR3 runs to 15 residues. The CDR3 spells CASSQVGVAPSRYTF. CDR3 DNA sequence: TGCGCCAGCAGCCAAGTCGGGGTGGCCCCTTCGAGGTACACCTTC.

The J gene is TRBJ1-3, the V gene TRBV14, with 7 bases lining up with TRBD1. This CDR3 is built from 13 residues. V trimming: 6 bases; J trimming: 3 bases; junction bases outside the gene matches: 2. The germline V gene has CDR1 SGHDN and CDR2 FVKESK. The CDR3 nucleotides are TGTGCCAGCAGTACAGGGGTTGGAAACACCATATATTTT. Amino acids: CASSTGVGNTIYF.

The chain uses TRBV27 and TRBJ2-1; TRBD1 matches at 7 bases. Germline CDR1 reads MNHEY; CDR2 reads SMNVEV (reference sequence). Unmatched junction bases numbered 9, after V lost 6 bases and J lost 4 bases. This CDR3 contains 15 residues. This CDR3 is CASSRDRRPYNEQFF. The CDR3 DNA sequence: TGTGCCAGCAGCCGGGACAGACGACCTTACAATGAGCAGTTCTTC.

V usage is TRBV5-1 and J usage is TRBJ1-3; TRBD1 agrees at 7 bases. V lost 3 bases, J lost 4 bases, and 10 bases stayed unmatched. Germline CDR1 reads SGHRS; CDR2 reads YFSETQ. This CDR3 spans 16 amino acids. CDR3 amino acids: CASSWNDRATGNTIYF. Written as DNA, the CDR3 is TGCGCCAGCAGCTGGAATGACAGGGCAACCGGAAACACCATATATTTT.

The V and J genes are TRBV19 and TRBJ1-2; D is unresolved. V was clipped by 7 bases and J by 5 bases, with 14 bases between them. Per germline, CDR1 LNHDA and CDR2 SQIVND (reference sequence). This CDR3 has 13 amino acids. The CDR3 bases are TGTGCCAGTACGCAGCGGGCAGCTTATGGCTACACCTTC. Protein sequence: CASTQRAAYGYTF.

The gene calls are TRBV11-2 and TRBJ2-7; 10 bases are shared with TRBD2. The CDR3 runs 18 residues. In germline, CDR1 is SGHAT, CDR2 FQNNGV. Unmatched junction bases numbered 10, after V lost 0 bases and J lost 2 bases. The CDR3 sequence: CASSLDHTSGTFPYEQYF. The CDR3 DNA reads as TGTGCCAGCAGCTTAGATCATACTAGCGGGACGTTCCCCTACGAGCAGTACTTC.

The sample holds one count of this clone. The V call is TRBV21-1, the J call TRBJ2-5; whether TRBD2, the table's D call, matches the DNA was not checked. TRBV21-1 is described as a pseudogene. The CDR3 runs 17 residues. For the CDR3, the DNA is TGTGCCAGCATCGTTCCTTTACTAGCGGGGGTCCAAGAGACCCAGTACTTC. As protein: CASIVPLLAGVQETQYF.

V is TRBV2 and J is TRBJ2-1; D possibly corresponds to TRBD1 (5 bases). V gave up 7 bases and J gave up 5 bases, with 18 bases separating them. CDR1 SNHLY and CDR2 FYNNEI come from the germline V gene. The CDR3 length is 15 residues. The CDR3 nucleotides read TGTGCCAGCACCCTGGGCAGGGTGAGGAACAATGAGCAGTTCTTC. The encoded protein is CASTLGRVRNNEQFF.

This clone was picked up a small number of times. The chain combines TRBV4-3 with TRBJ2-3, with 7 bases that match TRBD2. Germline loops: CDR1 LGHNA, CDR2 YSLEER. This CDR3 is 16 amino acids long. Trimming cost V 2 bases and J 0 bases; bases outside gene matches: 5. CDR3 nucleotides: TGCGCCAGCAGCCAACTAGCTAGCGGTAGCACAGATACGCAGTATTTT. It is translated as CASSQLASGSTDTQYF.

The CDR3 sequence is CASSVALAGKETQYF. CDR3 DNA: TGTGCCAGCAGCGTAGCTCTAGCGGGAAAAGAGACCCAGTACTTC. This chain joins TRBV9 and TRBJ2-5, with 9 positions matching TRBD2. The CDR3 extends over 15 amino acids. Germline loops: CDR1 SGDLS, CDR2 YYNGEE. J lost 3 bases, V lost 0 bases, and 3 bases had no gene match.

V is TRBV20-1 and J is TRBJ1-2, with unresolved D. Germline values: CDR1 DFQATT, CDR2 SNEGSKA (reference sequence). The CDR3 runs to 11 residues. Trimming took off 3 bases at V and 10 bases at J, with 12 bases between the two ends. CDR3 DNA: TGCAGTGCTAGTTTACCGAGCGACTACACCTTC. Its protein product is CSASLPSDYTF.

This clone was counted once. The chain recombines TRBV21-1 with TRBJ1-2. TRBV21-1 is given as a pseudogene. The CDR3 runs to 16 residues. CDR3 DNA: TGTGCCAGCAGCAAAGGGATTGGCGGGAACGCATATGGCTACACCTTC. This codes for CASSKGIGGNAYGYTF.

This chain uses TRBV11-2 with TRBJ2-3; 7 nucleotides line up with TRBD1. V lost 5 bases and J lost 1; bases outside the gene matches: 6. The CDR3 totals 15 residues. Germline assignment: CDR1 SGHAT and CDR2 FQNNGV. CDR3 bases: TGTGCCAGCAGCCGAACGGGACAGCGCACAGATACGCAGTATTTT. This sequence encodes CASSRTGQRTDTQYF. The whole variable domain, filled in from reference TRBV11-2 and TRBJ2-3, reads EAGVAQSPRYKIIEKRQSVAFWCNPISGHATLYWYQQILGQGPKLLIQFQNNGVVDDSQLPKDRFSAERLKGVDSTLKIQPAKLEDSAVYLCASSRTGQRTDTQYFGPGTRLTVL.

The genes are TRBV6-1 and TRBJ2-7, with D possibly TRBD2 on 7 matching bases. CDR1 is MNHNS, CDR2 SASEGT, per germline. The CDR3 has 15 amino acids. V shed 1 base and J shed 0 bases, with 10 bases lying between them. Written as DNA, the CDR3 is TGTGCCAGCAGTGAAGTGGCGGGGGCCTCCTACGAGCAGTACTTC. Amino acid sequence: CASSEVAGASYEQYF.

The chain joins TRBV10-3 to TRBJ2-3, with a tentative D call TRBD1 (5 bases). CDR1 and CDR2 (germline): ENHRY, SYGVKD. V lost 2 bases and J lost 0, with 21 bases in between. This CDR3 region has 19 residues. The CDR3 DNA reads TGTGCCATCAGTGAGACCGGTGGGGTTGGGGCTGGAAGCACAGATACGCAGTATTTT. Its protein is CAISETGGVGAGSTDTQYF.

The chain links TRBV6-5 to TRBJ2-7, with 7 bases identical to TRBD1. The CDR3 extends over 16 amino acids. With 0 bases clipped from V and 4 bases from J, the junction kept 9 bases outside the gene matches. Germline CDR1 and CDR2: MNHEY and SVGAGI. CDR3 region: CASSYSTGQIPYEQYF. In DNA, the CDR3 is TGTGCCAGCAGTTACTCGACGGGACAGATACCTTACGAGCAGTACTTC.

This chain joins TRBV9 and TRBJ1-2, with TRBD1 matching over 7 bases. Unmatched junction bases numbered 3, after V lost 3 bases and J lost 10 bases. Looked up from germline, CDR1 is SGDLS and CDR2 is YYNGEE. The CDR3 runs 11 residues. The CDR3 loop reads CASSATGFYTF. DNA for the CDR3: TGTGCCAGCAGCGCGACAGGGTTCTACACCTTC.

The rearrangement uses TRBV27 and TRBJ2-1; 13 bases match TRBD2. Germline V gene lookup returns CDR1 MNHEY and CDR2 SMNVEV (reference sequence). V trimming: 4 bases; J trimming: 7 bases; junction bases outside the gene matches: 7. This CDR3 spans 16 amino acids. The CDR3 loop is CASSSPGTSGVNEQFF. The CDR3 nucleotides read TGTGCCAGCAGTTCCCCCGGGACTAGCGGGGTTAATGAGCAGTTCTTC.

The CDR3 DNA reads TGTGCCAGCAGTGAAGCGAGTGAGAACACTGAAGCTTTCTTT. As protein: CASSEASENTEAFF. This sequence joins TRBV6-1 and TRBJ1-1; D unresolved. The ends were cut back, 0 bases at V and 1 base at J, with 6 bases in the middle. Germline-derived CDR1 and CDR2 are MNHNS and SASEGT. This CDR3 region has 14 residues.

This clone was seen once. This rearrangement joins TRBV2 to TRBJ2-2; 9 nucleotides line up with TRBD1. The CDR3 is made up of 14 amino acids. The V segment lost 6 bases and the J segment 3 bases; nucleotides outside the gene matches: 2. CDR1 is SNHLY, CDR2 FYNNEI, per germline. Here the CDR3 reads CASRDRGYTGELFF. The CDR3 nucleotides are TGTGCCAGCAGGGACAGGGGATACACCGGGGAGCTGTTTTTT.

This clone was counted between two and nine times. The chain combines TRBV6-4 with TRBJ1-1; D is unresolved. V was cut by 4 bases and J by 3 bases, with 12 bases left in between. Looked up from germline, CDR1 is MRHNA and CDR2 is SNTAGT. The CDR3 runs to 14 residues. The CDR3 nucleotides read TGTGCCAGCAGTGCCGCCTTTCAGGACACTGAAGCTTTCTTT. It codes for CASSAAFQDTEAFF.

The J gene is TRBJ1-1, the V gene TRBV9; a weak D match, TRBD1 (6 bases). Germline CDR1 and CDR2: SGDLS and YYNGEE. The V gene lost 4 bases and the J gene lost 0 bases, with 16 bases spanning the gap. This CDR3 is built from 16 residues. CDR3 in amino acids: CASSPKTDRLNTEAFF. As DNA, the CDR3 is TGTGCCAGCAGCCCCAAAACGGACAGACTGAACACTGAAGCTTTCTTT.